A single sample gave rise to the 15 T cell receptor beta chains below, sequenced in a study of control samples from healthy donors and cancer patients (dated by TCRdb to the early 2020s). Library creation used the immunoSEQ multiplex PCR assay. Drawn from immuneACCESS, this table holds only the in-frame rearrangements with V and J called that TCRdb kept. Clones are partly lost; checked studies trace under half to an unresolved V gene and leave the rest unexplained. The sample table contains over 100,000 clones; only one count was recorded for about 92% of them. Around 2.1% of the sample goes to the ten largest clones. Sequencing was done on a sample of blood. These receptors were taken from a woman between 50 and 59 years old in good health.

J is TRBJ1-5 and V is TRBV7-8; maybe TRBD1 (5 bases). The ends were cut back, 1 base at V and 6 bases at J, with 10 bases in the middle. The CDR3 totals 14 residues. Per the germline V gene, CDR1 is SGHVS and CDR2 is FQNEAQ. CDR3 amino acids: CASSLGGAGQPQHF. The DNA for the CDR3 is TGTGCCAGCAGCTTAGGGGGCGCGGGTCAGCCCCAGCATTTT.

The genes are TRBV19 and TRBJ1-5; 7 bases match TRBD1. The CDR3 length is 15 residues. Germline trimming cut 3 bases from V and 2 bases from J; bases unmatched to any gene: 4. Looked up from germline, CDR1 is LNHDA and CDR2 is SQIVND (reference sequence). CDR3 bases: TGTGCCAGTAGTATCAAGGGGGCAGGCAATCAGCCCCAGCATTTT. It specifies CASSIKGAGNQPQHF.

The chain uses TRBV14 and TRBJ1-2, with a weak D call TRBD1 (5 bases). The CDR3 loop spans 16 amino acids. Deletions cut 0 bases from V and 3 bases from J, with 14 bases between. Germline loops: CDR1 SGHDN, CDR2 FVKESK. In DNA form, the CDR3 reads TGTGCCAGCAGCCAAGAAATCGGCAGGGTCCACTATGGCTACACCTTC. Amino acid sequence: CASSQEIGRVHYGYTF.

In its sample, this clone was seen a few times. J is TRBJ1-5 and V is TRBV6-5, with TRBD1 as a possible D gene (6 bases). The CDR3 spans 14 residues. Between the trimmed V and J ends, which lost 6 bases and 0 bases, there was a span of 9 bases. Per germline, CDR1 MNHEY and CDR2 SVGAGI. The CDR3 bases are TGTGCCAGCAGCTGGGGGGCTAGCAATCAGCCCCAGCATTTT. Translated, it gives CASSWGASNQPQHF.

The rearrangement uses TRBV18 and TRBJ1-6, with D possibly matching TRBD1 (6 bases). The CDR3 is made up of 14 amino acids. Trimming cost V 3 bases and J 7 bases, with 10 bases left between them. Germline loops: CDR1 KGHSH, CDR2 LQKENI. CDR3 DNA sequence: TGTGCCAGCTCACCGGGGGGGCCGAATTCACCCCTCCACTTT. Translation gives CASSPGGPNSPLHF.

The gene calls are TRBV3-1 (or the pseudogene TRBV3-2) and TRBJ2-7; the D gene is possibly TRBD1 (5 bases). The ends were cut back, 1 base at V and 3 bases at J, with 10 bases in the middle. The CDR3 contains 14 residues. Looked up from germline, CDR1 is LGHDT and CDR2 is YNNKEL (reference sequence). CDR3 DNA sequence: TGTGCCAGCAGCCAAGGTCAGGGTCGCTACGAGCAGTACTTC. Translation: CASSQGQGRYEQYF.

The chain couples TRBV5-5 to TRBJ2-7; the match to TRBD2 covers 10 bases. After removal of 2 bases from V and 6 bases from J, the junction contained 11 bases not matched to a gene. The CDR3 contains 16 residues. CDR1 SGHKS and CDR2 YYEKEE come from the germline V gene (reference sequence). The CDR3 is CASSFLAGEGPSEQYF. The CDR3, as DNA: TGTGCCAGCAGCTTCCTAGCGGGAGAGGGGCCCAGCGAGCAGTACTTC.

In this sample, this clone turned up a few times. This chain links TRBV5-1 with TRBJ2-2; tentative D call: TRBD1 (5 bases). Trimming took off 4 bases at V and 3 bases at J, with 13 bases between the two ends. This CDR3 contains 15 residues. Germline-derived CDR1 and CDR2 are SGHRS and YFSETQ. Here the CDR3 DNA reads TGCGCCAGCAGCCCCGCCCTAGGGGACACCGGGGAGCTGTTTTTT. Translation: CASSPALGDTGELFF.

The J gene is TRBJ1-1, the V gene TRBV10-2; maybe TRBD1 (5 bases). The CDR3 contains 16 residues. V shed 1 base and J shed 6 bases, with 18 bases lying between them. CDR1 is WSHSY and CDR2 is SAAADI in the germline V gene. The CDR3 sequence is CASSEFFGGPNPEAFF. The CDR3 DNA reads as TGCGCCAGCAGTGAGTTTTTTGGGGGTCCTAATCCTGAAGCTTTCTTT.

The genes are TRBV9 and TRBJ2-2, with a possible D match to TRBD2 (6 bases). Looked up from germline, CDR1 is SGDLS and CDR2 is YYNGEE. Trimming left V 2 bases short and J 7 bases short, with 15 bases between. The CDR3 extends over 15 amino acids. The CDR3 nucleotides read TGTGCCAGCAGCGTTGGCCGGGAGCTTATCGGGGAGCTGTTTTTT. It yields the protein CASSVGRELIGELFF.

The chain couples TRBV7-9 to TRBJ1-2; the D gene is possibly TRBD1 (5 bases). Germline V gives CDR1 SEHNR, CDR2 FQNEAQ (reference sequence). CDR3 size: 13 residues. V was pared by 3 bases and J by 4 bases, with 9 bases between. The CDR3 loop is CASSFDSGYGYTF. DNA of the CDR3: TGTGCCAGCAGCTTTGACAGCGGCTATGGCTACACCTTC.

The count of this clone is one. In DNA form, the CDR3 reads TGCGCCAGCAGCTTATCGGGCAGACAGAACACTGAAGCTTTCTTT. Translated: CASSLSGRQNTEAFF. The gene calls are TRBV5-1 and TRBJ1-1; no firm D call. Germline lookup yields CDR1 SGHRS and CDR2 YFSETQ. The ends were cut back, 2 bases at V and 1 base at J, with 12 bases in the middle. The CDR3 consists of 15 residues. Together with reference TRBV5-1 and TRBJ1-1, the CDR3 gives the full variable domain: KAGVTQTPRYLIKTRGQQVTLSCSPISGHRSVSWYQQTPGQGLQFLFEYFSETQRNKGNFPGRFSGRQFSNSRSEMNVSTLELGDSALYLCASSLSGRQNTEAFFGQGTRLTVV.

The chain joins TRBV10-1 to TRBJ1-3; 10 positions match TRBD1. The germline V gene encodes CDR1 WNHNN and CDR2 SYGVQD (reference sequence). J was trimmed by 0 bases and V by 4 bases; bases with no gene match: 9. CDR3 size: 18 residues. CDR3 DNA sequence: TGCGCCAGCAGTGTTATGGACAGGGGGACTTCCTCTGGAAACACCATATATTTT. It is translated as CASSVMDRGTSSGNTIYF.

This clone was seen only once. The V gene is TRBV3-1 (or the pseudogene TRBV3-2), the J gene TRBJ2-3, with 9 bases identical to TRBD2. The CDR3 length is 16 residues. Germline CDR1 reads LGHDT; CDR2 reads YNNKEL (reference sequence). V gave up 4 bases and J gave up 4 bases; unmatched junction bases: 9. CDR3 DNA sequence: TGTGCCAGCAGCCCCCCCAGAGCGGGGGGCGCAGATACGCAGTATTTT. This sequence encodes CASSPPRAGGADTQYF.

The chain combines TRBV7-8 with TRBJ2-2, with 10 bases aligning to TRBD2. Germline V gene data show CDR1 as SGHVS and CDR2 as FQNEAQ. CDR3 length: 16 amino acids. Trimming took 4 bases from V and 5 from J; bases not matched to a gene: 7. The CDR3, as DNA: TGTGCCAGCAGCTCAAGACCTAGCGGGGGAACCGGGGAGCTGTTTTTT. It encodes CASSSRPSGGTGELFF. The whole variable domain, remainder taken from reference TRBV7-8 and TRBJ2-2, is GAGVSQSPRYKVAKRGQDVALRCDPISGHVSLFWYQQALGQGPEFLTYFQNEAQLDKSGLPSDRFFAERPEGSVSTLKIQRTQQEDSAVYLCASSSRPSGGTGELFFGEGSRLTVL.